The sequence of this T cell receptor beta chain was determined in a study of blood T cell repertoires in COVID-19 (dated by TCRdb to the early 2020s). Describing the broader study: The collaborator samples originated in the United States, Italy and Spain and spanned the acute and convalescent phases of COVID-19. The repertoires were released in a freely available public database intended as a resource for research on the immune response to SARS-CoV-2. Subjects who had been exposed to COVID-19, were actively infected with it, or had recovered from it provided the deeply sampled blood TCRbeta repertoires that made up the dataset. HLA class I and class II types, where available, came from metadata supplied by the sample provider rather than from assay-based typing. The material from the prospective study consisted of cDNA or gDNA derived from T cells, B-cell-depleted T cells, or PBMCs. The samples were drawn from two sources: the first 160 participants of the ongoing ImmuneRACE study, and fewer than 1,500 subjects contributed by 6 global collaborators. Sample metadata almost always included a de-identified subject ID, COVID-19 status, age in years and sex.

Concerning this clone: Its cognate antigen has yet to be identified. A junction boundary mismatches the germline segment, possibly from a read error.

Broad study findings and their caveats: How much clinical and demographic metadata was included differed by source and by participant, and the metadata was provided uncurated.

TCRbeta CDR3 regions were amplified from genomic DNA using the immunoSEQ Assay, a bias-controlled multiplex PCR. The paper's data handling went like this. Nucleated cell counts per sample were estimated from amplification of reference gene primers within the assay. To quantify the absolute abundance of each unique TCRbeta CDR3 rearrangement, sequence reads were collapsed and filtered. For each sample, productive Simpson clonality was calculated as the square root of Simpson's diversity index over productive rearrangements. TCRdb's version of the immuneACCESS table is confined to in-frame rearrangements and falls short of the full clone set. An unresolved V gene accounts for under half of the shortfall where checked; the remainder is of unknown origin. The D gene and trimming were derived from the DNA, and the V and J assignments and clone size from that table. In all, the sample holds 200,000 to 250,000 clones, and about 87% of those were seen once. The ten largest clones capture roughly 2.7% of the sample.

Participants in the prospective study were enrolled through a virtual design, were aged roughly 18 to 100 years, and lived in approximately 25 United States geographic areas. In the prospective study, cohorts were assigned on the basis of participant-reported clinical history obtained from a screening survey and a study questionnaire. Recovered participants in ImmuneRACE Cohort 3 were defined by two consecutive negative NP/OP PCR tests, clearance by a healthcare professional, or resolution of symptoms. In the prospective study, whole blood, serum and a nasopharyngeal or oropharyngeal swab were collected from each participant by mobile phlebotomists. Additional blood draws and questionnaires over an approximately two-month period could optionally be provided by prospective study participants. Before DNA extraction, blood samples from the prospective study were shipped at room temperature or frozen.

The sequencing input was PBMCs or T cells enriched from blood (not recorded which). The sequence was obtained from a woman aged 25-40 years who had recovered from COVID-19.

The DNA is as follows: TGCGCCAGCAGCCAAGAAATTGTAAGCGGGGGGGCCCAAAACTTC. The translation is CASSQEIVSGGAQNF. The chain couples TRBV4-3 to TRBJ2-5; TRBD2 matches 10 bases in the middle. Reading from cysteine to phenylalanine, the CDR3 counts 15 amino acids. The entry retains the CDR3 DNA only, 45 bases that are in frame from base 1. CDR1 and CDR2 are drawn from the germline V gene: LGHNA, YSLEER.